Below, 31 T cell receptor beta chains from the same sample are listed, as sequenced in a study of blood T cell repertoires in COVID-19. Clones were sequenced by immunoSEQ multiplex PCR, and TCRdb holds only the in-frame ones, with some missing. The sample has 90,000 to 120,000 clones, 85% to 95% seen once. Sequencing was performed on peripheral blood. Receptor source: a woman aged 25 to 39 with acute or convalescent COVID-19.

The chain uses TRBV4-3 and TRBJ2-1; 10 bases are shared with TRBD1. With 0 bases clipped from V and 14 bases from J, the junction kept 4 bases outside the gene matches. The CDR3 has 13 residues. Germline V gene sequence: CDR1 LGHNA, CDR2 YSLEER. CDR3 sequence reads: CASSQDPGQGKFF. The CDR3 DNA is TGCGCCAGCAGCCAAGACCCGGGACAGGGGAAGTTCTTC.

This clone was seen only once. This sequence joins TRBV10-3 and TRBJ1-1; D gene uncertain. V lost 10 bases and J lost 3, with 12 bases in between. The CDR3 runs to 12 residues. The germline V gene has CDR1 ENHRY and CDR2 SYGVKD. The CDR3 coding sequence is TGTGCCACGAGGGTTGGTGACACTGAAGCTTTCTTT. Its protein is CATRVGDTEAFF.

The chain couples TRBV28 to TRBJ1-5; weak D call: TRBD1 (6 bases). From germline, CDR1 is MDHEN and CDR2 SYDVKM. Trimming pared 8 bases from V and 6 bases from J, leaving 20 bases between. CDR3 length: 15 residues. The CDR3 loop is CASGLGTGHSQPQHF. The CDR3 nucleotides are TGTGCCAGCGGCCTAGGTACGGGACACAGTCAGCCCCAGCATTTT.

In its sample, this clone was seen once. CDR3 loop: CASSLYFGRVYEQYF. The CDR3 DNA follows: TGTGCCAGCAGTTTATACTTTGGCAGGGTCTACGAGCAGTACTTC. The chain has TRBV27 and TRBJ2-7; a weak D match, TRBD1 (5 bases). Trimming removed 1 base from V and 3 bases from J, with 13 bases in between. Germline V gene data show CDR1 as MNHEY and CDR2 as SMNVEV (reference sequence). CDR3 length equals 15 residues.

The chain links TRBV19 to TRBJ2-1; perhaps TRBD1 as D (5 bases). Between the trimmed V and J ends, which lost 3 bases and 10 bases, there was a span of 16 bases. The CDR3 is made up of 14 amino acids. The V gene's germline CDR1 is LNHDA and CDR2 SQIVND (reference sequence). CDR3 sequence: CASSIDSRLIEQFF. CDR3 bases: TGTGCCAGTAGTATCGACAGCCGCCTAATCGAGCAGTTCTTC. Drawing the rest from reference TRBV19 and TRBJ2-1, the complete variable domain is DGGITQSPKYLFRKEGQNVTLSCEQNLNHDAMYWYRQDPGQGLRLIYYSQIVNDFQKGDIAEGYSVSREKKESFPLTVTSAQKNPTAFYLCASSIDSRLIEQFFGPGTRLTVL.

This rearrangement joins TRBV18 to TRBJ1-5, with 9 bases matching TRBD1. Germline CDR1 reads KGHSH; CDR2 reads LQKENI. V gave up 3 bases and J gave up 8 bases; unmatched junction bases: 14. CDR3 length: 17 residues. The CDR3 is CASSPLPPRQGGEPQHF. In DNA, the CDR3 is TGTGCCAGCTCACCCCTTCCCCCCCGACAGGGGGGAGAGCCCCAGCATTTT.

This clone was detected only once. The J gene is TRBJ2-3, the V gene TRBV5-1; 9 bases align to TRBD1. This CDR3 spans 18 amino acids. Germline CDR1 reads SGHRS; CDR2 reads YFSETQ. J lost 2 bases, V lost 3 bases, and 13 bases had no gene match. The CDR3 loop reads CASSSGTGPGPSTDTQYF. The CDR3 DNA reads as TGCGCCAGCAGCTCCGGGACAGGGCCTGGACCCTCCACAGATACGCAGTATTTT.

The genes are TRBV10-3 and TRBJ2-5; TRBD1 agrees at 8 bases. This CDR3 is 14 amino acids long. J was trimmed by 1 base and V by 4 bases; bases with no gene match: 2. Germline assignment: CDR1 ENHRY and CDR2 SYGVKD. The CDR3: CAISGDRTQETQYF. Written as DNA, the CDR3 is TGTGCCATCAGTGGGGACAGGACCCAAGAGACCCAGTACTTC.

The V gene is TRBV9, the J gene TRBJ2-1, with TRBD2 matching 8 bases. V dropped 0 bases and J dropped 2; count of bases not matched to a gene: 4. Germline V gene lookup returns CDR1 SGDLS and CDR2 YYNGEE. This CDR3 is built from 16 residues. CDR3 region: CASSVDDGRAYNEQFF. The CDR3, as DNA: TGTGCCAGCAGCGTAGACGACGGGAGGGCCTACAATGAGCAGTTCTTC.

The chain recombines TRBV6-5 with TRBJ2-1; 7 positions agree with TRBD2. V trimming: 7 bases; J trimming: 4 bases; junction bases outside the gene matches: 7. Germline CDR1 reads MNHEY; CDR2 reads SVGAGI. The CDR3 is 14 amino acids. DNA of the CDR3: TGTGCCAGCAAACGACGGGGGGATTACAATGAGCAGTTCTTC. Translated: CASKRRGDYNEQFF.

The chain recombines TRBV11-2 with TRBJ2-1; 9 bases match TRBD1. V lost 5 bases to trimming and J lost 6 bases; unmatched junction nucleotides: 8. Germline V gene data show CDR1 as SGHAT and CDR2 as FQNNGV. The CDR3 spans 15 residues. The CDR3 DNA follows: TGTGCCAGCAGCCCCATTTCGGGACAGGGCAATGAGCAGTTCTTC. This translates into CASSPISGQGNEQFF.

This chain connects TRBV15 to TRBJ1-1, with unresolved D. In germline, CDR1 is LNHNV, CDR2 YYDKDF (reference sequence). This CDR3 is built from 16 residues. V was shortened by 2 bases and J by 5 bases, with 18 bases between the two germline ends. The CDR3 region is CATSRSPSGVSTEAFF. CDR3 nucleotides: TGTGCCACCAGCAGATCGCCCAGCGGAGTTAGTACTGAAGCTTTCTTT.

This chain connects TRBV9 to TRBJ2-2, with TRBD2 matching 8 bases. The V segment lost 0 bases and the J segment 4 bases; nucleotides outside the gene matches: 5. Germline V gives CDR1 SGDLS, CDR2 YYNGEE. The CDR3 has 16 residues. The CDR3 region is CASSVEAGGFTGELFF. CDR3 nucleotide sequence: TGTGCCAGCAGCGTAGAGGCGGGAGGTTTCACCGGGGAGCTGTTTTTT.

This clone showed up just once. CDR3 nucleotides: TGTGCTAGTGGTTTGTATCAGGAGACCCAGTACTTC. This sequence encodes CASGLYQETQYF. The V and J genes are TRBV12-5 and TRBJ2-5, with D uncertain. The CDR3 spans 12 residues. Looked up from germline, CDR1 is LGHNT and CDR2 is FRNRAP. Between the trimmed V and J ends, which lost 2 bases and 5 bases, there was a span of 6 bases.

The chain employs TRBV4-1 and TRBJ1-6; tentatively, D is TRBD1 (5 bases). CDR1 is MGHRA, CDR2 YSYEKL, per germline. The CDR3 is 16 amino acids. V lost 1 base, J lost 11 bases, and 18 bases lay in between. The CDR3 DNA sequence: TGCGCCAGCAGCCAAGTCGCGGCAGGGCGGTTCACACCCCTCCACTTT. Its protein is CASSQVAAGRFTPLHF.

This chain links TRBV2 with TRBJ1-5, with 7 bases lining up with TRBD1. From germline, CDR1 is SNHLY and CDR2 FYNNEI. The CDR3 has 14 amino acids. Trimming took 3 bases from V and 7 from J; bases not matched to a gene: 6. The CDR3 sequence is CASSERGLWQPQHF. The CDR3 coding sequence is TGTGCCAGCAGTGAGAGGGGGCTATGGCAGCCCCAGCATTTT.

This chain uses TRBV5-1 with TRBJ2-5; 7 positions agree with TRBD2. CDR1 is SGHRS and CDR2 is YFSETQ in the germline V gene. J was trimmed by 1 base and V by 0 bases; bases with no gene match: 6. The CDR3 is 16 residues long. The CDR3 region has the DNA TGCGCCAGCAGCTTGGGTCCAGCGGGACGCCAAGAGACCCAGTACTTC. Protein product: CASSLGPAGRQETQYF.

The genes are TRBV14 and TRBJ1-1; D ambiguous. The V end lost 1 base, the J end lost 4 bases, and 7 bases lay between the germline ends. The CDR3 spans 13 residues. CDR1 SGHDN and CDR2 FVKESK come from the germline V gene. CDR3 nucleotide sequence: TGTGCCAGCAGCCAAGTAAGAGGCACTGAAGCTTTCTTT. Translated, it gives CASSQVRGTEAFF. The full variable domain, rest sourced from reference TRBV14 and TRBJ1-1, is EAGVTQFPSHSVIEKGQTVTLRCDPISGHDNLYWYRRVMGKEIKFLLHFVKESKQDESGMPNNRFLAERTGGTYSTLKVQPAELEDSGVYFCASSQVRGTEAFFGQGTRLTVV.

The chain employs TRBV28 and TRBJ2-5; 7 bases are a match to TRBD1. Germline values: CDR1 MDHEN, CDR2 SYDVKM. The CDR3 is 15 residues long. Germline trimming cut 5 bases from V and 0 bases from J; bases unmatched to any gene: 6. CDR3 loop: CASSSRDSYQETQYF. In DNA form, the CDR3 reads TGTGCCAGCAGTAGCCGGGACAGCTACCAAGAGACCCAGTACTTC.

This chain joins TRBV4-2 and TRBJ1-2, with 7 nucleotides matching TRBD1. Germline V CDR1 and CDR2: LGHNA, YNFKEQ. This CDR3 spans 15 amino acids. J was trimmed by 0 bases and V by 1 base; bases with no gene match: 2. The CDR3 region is CASSQGQGPNYGYTF. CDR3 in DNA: TGTGCCAGCAGCCAAGGACAGGGACCTAACTATGGCTACACCTTC.

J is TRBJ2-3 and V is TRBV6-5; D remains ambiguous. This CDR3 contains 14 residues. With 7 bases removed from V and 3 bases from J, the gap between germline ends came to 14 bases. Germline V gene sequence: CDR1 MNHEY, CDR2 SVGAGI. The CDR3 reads CASTKRQSTDTQYF. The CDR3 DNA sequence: TGTGCCAGCACCAAGAGGCAGTCAACAGATACGCAGTATTTT.

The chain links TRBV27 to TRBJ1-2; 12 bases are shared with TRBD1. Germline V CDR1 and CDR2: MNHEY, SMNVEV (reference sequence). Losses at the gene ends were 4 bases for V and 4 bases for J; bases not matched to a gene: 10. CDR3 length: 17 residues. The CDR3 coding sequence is TGTGCCAGCAGTTCAACGGGACAGGGGGCCGGTTTCTATGGCTACACCTTC. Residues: CASSSTGQGAGFYGYTF.

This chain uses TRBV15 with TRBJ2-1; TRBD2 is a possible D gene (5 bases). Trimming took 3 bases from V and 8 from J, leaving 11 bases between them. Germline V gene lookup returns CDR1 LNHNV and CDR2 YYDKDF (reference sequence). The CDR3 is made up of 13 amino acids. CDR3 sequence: CATSRTPGYEQFF. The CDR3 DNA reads TGTGCCACCAGCAGGACTCCGGGGTATGAGCAGTTCTTC.

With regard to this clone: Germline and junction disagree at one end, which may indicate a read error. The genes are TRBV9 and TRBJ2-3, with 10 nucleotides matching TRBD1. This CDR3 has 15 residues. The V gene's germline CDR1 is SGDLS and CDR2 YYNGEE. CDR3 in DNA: TGTGCCAGCAGCGTACGGGACAGGGGCACGGATACGCAGTATTTT. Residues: CASSVRDRGTDTQYF. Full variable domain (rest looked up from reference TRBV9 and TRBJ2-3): DSGVTQTPKHLITATGQRVTLRCSPRSGDLSVYWYQQSLDQGLQFLIQYYNGEERAKGNILERFSAQQFPDLHSELNLSSLELGDSALYFCASSVRDRGTDTQYFGPGTRLTVL.

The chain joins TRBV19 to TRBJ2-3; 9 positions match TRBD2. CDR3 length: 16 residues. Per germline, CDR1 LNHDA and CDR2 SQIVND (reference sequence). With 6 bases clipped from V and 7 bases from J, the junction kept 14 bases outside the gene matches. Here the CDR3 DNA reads TGTGCCAGTAGGCAATCCGGACTAGCGAACACGCATACGCAGTATTTT. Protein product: CASRQSGLANTHTQYF.

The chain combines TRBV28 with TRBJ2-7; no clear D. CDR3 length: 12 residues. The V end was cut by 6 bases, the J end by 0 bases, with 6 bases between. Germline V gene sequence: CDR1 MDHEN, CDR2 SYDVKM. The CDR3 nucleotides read TGTGCCAGCAGGGGCAGCTCCTACGAGCAGTACTTC. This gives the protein CASRGSSYEQYF.

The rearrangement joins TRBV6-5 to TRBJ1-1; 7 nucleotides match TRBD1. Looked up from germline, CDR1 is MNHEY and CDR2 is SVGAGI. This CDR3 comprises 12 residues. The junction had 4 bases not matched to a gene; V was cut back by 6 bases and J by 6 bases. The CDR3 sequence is CASSGDRAEAFF. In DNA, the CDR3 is TGTGCCAGCAGCGGTGACAGGGCTGAAGCTTTCTTT.

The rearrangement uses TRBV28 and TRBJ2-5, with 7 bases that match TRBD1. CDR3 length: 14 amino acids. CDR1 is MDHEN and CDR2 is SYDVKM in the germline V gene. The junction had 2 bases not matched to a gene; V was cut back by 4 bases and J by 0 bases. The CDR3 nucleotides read TGTGCCAGCAGTTCGGGACAGTACCAAGAGACCCAGTACTTC. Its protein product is CASSSGQYQETQYF.

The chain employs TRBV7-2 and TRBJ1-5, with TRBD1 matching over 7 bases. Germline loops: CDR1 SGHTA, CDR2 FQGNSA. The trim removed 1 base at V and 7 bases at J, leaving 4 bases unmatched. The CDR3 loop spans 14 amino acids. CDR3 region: CASSLGTGDQPQHF. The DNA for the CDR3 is TGTGCCAGCAGCTTAGGAACAGGGGACCAGCCCCAGCATTTT.

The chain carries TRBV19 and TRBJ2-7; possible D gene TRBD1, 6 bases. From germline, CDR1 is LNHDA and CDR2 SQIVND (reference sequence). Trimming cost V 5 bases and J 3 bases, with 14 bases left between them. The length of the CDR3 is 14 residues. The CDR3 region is CASSFTEGDYEQYF. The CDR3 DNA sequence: TGTGCCAGTAGTTTCACCGAGGGGGACTACGAGCAGTACTTC.

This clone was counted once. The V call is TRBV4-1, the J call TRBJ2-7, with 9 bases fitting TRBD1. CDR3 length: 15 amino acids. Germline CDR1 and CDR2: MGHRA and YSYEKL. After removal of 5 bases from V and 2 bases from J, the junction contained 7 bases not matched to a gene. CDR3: CASSATTGGAYEQYF. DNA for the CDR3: TGCGCCAGCAGCGCAACGACAGGGGGGGCCTACGAGCAGTACTTC.